What follows are 31 T cell receptor beta chains derived from one specimen sequenced in a study of blood T cell repertoires in COVID-19. Repertoires were generated with immunoSEQ multiplex PCR, while TCRdb's copy carries only in-frame clones and drops some. This table holds about 230,000 clones, approximately 84% found once. The specimen was peripheral blood. The origin of the receptors is a man aged 50 to 59 with COVID-19, enrolled during active disease.

The sample holds a few counts of this clone. The chain is built from TRBV24-1 and TRBJ2-1; 8 positions match TRBD2. This CDR3 contains 14 residues. Germline assignment: CDR1 KGHDR and CDR2 SFDVKD. V was pared by 6 bases and J by 7 bases, with 7 bases of the junction left unmatched. As DNA, the CDR3 is TGTGCCACCAGTTTCGGGGGGGCCGAGAATGAGCAGTTCTTC. Its protein product is CATSFGGAENEQFF.

This CDR3 reads CASSQLGQDTGELFF. CDR3 bases: TGTGCCAGCAGCCAACTTGGACAGGACACCGGGGAGCTGTTTTTT. The chain couples TRBV3-1 (or the pseudogene TRBV3-2) to TRBJ2-2; 7 bases match TRBD1. Germline V gene data show CDR1 as LGHDT and CDR2 as YNNKEL (reference sequence). J lost 3 bases, V lost 2 bases, and 3 bases had no gene match. The CDR3 has 15 residues.

V and J are TRBV9 and TRBJ1-2, with TRBD1 as a possible D gene (5 bases). Germline CDR1 reads SGDLS; CDR2 reads YYNGEE. V was pared by 3 bases and J by 8 bases, with 20 bases between. This CDR3 is built from 15 residues. Written as DNA, the CDR3 is TGTGCCAGCAGCGCCACCGGGACTGGCCCGGGGGGCTACACCTTC. Amino acid sequence: CASSATGTGPGGYTF.

The V call is TRBV7-7, the J call TRBJ2-7, with D tentatively TRBD1 (5 bases). Trimming shortened V by 5 bases and J by 3 bases, and 20 bases separated the two germline ends. Germline V gives CDR1 SSHAT, CDR2 FNYEAQ (reference sequence). The CDR3 runs to 16 residues. CDR3 loop: CASSPTTGASGYEQYF. Here the CDR3 DNA reads TGTGCCAGCAGCCCTACAACAGGCGCATCTGGCTACGAGCAGTACTTC.

Worth noting for this clone: The same CDR3 can be traced to other DNA sequences in this sample. CDR3 sequence (DNA): TGCGCCAGCAGCCCCGACAGTTCGAACACTGAAGCTTTCTTT. The encoded protein is CASSPDSSNTEAFF. The chain couples TRBV5-1 to TRBJ1-1; weak D call: TRBD1 (5 bases). Germline V gives CDR1 SGHRS, CDR2 YFSETQ. The CDR3 is made up of 14 amino acids. V was cut by 4 bases and J by 1 base, with 11 bases left in between. The full variable domain, rest sourced from reference TRBV5-1 and TRBJ1-1, is KAGVTQTPRYLIKTRGQQVTLSCSPISGHRSVSWYQQTPGQGLQFLFEYFSETQRNKGNFPGRFSGRQFSNSRSEMNVSTLELGDSALYLCASSPDSSNTEAFFGQGTRLTVV.

The chain combines TRBV6-5 with TRBJ1-1; maybe TRBD1 (6 bases). The CDR3 sequence is 13 residues long. Trimming cost V 4 bases and J 11 bases, with 17 bases left between them. Germline V gene sequence: CDR1 MNHEY, CDR2 SVGAGI. The CDR3 loop reads CASSSRQDERAFF. As DNA, the CDR3 is TGTGCCAGCAGTTCCCGACAGGACGAGAGGGCTTTCTTT.

The rearrangement uses TRBV13 and TRBJ1-1, with D unresolved. V was pared by 0 bases and J by 14 bases, with 13 bases between. Germline V CDR1 and CDR2: PRHDT, FYEKMQ (reference sequence). This CDR3 is built from 12 residues. The CDR3, as DNA: TGTGCCAGCAGCTTAGGCCGGGCCCCGGGGTTCTTT. Encoded protein: CASSLGRAPGFF.

In its sample, this clone was seen once. The chain links TRBV21-1 to TRBJ2-7; the table's D gene call, TRBD1, was not cross checked with the DNA. TRBV21-1 is listed as a pseudogene. The CDR3 length is 15 residues. CDR3 protein: CASSKAWDRDHEQYF. The DNA for the CDR3 is TGTGCCAGCAGCAAAGCGTGGGACAGGGACCACGAGCAGTACTTC.

The rearrangement joins TRBV6-5 to TRBJ2-1; TRBD1 matches 7 bases. Trimming took 1 base from V and 10 from J; bases not matched to a gene: 7. In germline, CDR1 is MNHEY, CDR2 SVGAGI. This CDR3 has 14 amino acids. CDR3 residues: CASSYWTGRDEQFF. The CDR3, as DNA: TGTGCCAGCAGTTACTGGACAGGTCGGGACGAGCAGTTCTTC.

The J gene is TRBJ2-7, the V gene TRBV12-5, with D tentatively TRBD1 (5 bases). Germline V lookup: CDR1 LGHNT, CDR2 FRNRAP. There are 13 residues in the CDR3. The ends were cut back, 9 bases at V and 6 bases at J, with 18 bases in the middle. In DNA form, the CDR3 reads TGTGCTAGCAACCTCATTCCCGACAGCGAGCAGTACTTC. Its translation is CASNLIPDSEQYF. Combining the CDR3 with reference TRBV12-5 and TRBJ2-7 gives the whole variable domain DARVTQTPRHKVTEMGQEVTMRCQPILGHNTVFWYRQTMMQGLELLAYFRNRAPLDDSGMPKDRFSAEMPDATLATLKIQPSEPRDSAVYFCASNLIPDSEQYFGPGTRLTVT.

The CDR3 loop reads CASSSPDREGNTIYF. CDR3 coding DNA: TGTGCCAGCAGCTCGCCGGACAGGGAAGGAAACACCATATATTTT. This chain joins TRBV7-8 and TRBJ1-3; TRBD1 matches at 8 bases. J gave up 4 bases and V 4 bases, and 6 bases lay outside the gene matches. Germline-derived CDR1 and CDR2 are SGHVS and FQNEAQ. The CDR3 sequence is 15 residues long.

In DNA form, the CDR3 reads TGTGCCAGCAGCCAGTTCGGCGGGGGGGACCACGAGCAGTACTTC. This encodes CASSQFGGGDHEQYF. The V gene is TRBV3-1 (or the pseudogene TRBV3-2), the J gene TRBJ2-7, with TRBD2 matching over 9 bases. V dropped 3 bases and J dropped 5; count of bases not matched to a gene: 8. CDR1 and CDR2 from the germline V gene are LGHDT and YNNKEL (reference sequence). The CDR3 is 15 amino acids.

This clone was counted a single time. The chain uses TRBV29-1 and TRBJ2-5; a weak D match, TRBD2 (6 bases). The CDR3 has 15 amino acids. Germline V CDR1 and CDR2: SQVTM, ANQGSEA. Trimming shortened V by 4 bases and J by 5 bases, and 20 bases separated the two germline ends. The CDR3 loop reads CSVGGLVGGVETQYF. Here the CDR3 DNA reads TGCAGCGTTGGAGGTCTTGTGGGGGGAGTGGAGACCCAGTACTTC.

The genes are TRBV12-1 and TRBJ2-7; TRBD2, the table's D call, was not compared with the DNA. TRBV12-1 is a listed pseudogene. This CDR3 is 16 amino acids long. CDR3 sequence (DNA): TGTGCCAGCAGCTTTGGACTAGCGGGGAGATCCTACGAGCAGTACTTC. Its translation: CASSFGLAGRSYEQYF.

This clone has just a few counts. CDR3 DNA sequence: TGTGCCAGTAGTATCCGCCGAGGACCACGGGGTATAGATACGCAGTATTTT. Protein product: CASSIRRGPRGIDTQYF. J is TRBJ2-3 and V is TRBV19, with D perhaps matching TRBD2 (5 bases). The germline CDR1 and CDR2 sequences are LNHDA and SQIVND (reference sequence). The CDR3 is 17 amino acids. The ends were cut back, 3 bases at V and 5 bases at J, with 21 bases in the middle.

This clone was counted once. This chain links TRBV19 with TRBJ2-2; D is unresolved. Germline V lookup: CDR1 LNHDA, CDR2 SQIVND (reference sequence). The CDR3 totals 14 residues. The V end was cut by 1 base, the J end by 3 bases, with 6 bases between. The CDR3 sequence: CASSIVPDTGELFF. The CDR3 nucleotides read TGTGCCAGTAGTATAGTTCCGGACACCGGGGAGCTGTTTTTT.

The V call is TRBV9, the J call TRBJ1-3; D ambiguous. CDR1 is SGDLS and CDR2 is YYNGEE in the germline V gene. The V end lost 0 bases, the J end lost 0 bases, and 13 bases lay between the germline ends. The CDR3 is 17 amino acids. CDR3 bases: TGTGCCAGCAGCGTAGGAAACTCCCTGAGCTCTGGAAACACCATATATTTT. The encoded protein is CASSVGNSLSSGNTIYF.

J is TRBJ2-1 and V is TRBV5-1, with TRBD2 identical over 7 bases. The CDR3 consists of 15 residues. The V segment lost 1 base and the J segment 4 bases; nucleotides outside the gene matches: 5. CDR1 SGHRS and CDR2 YFSETQ come from the germline V gene. The chain's CDR3 is CASSLRSSGYNEQFF. CDR3 nucleotide sequence: TGCGCCAGCAGCTTGCGGTCTAGCGGATACAATGAGCAGTTCTTC.

The chain recombines TRBV6-5 with TRBJ2-7, with a weak D call TRBD1 (7 bases). The V and J ends lost 8 bases and 1 base respectively, with 9 bases between them. Per germline, CDR1 MNHEY and CDR2 SVGAGI. The CDR3 loop spans 12 amino acids. CDR3 protein: CASAGGSYEQYF. The CDR3 DNA follows: TGTGCCAGCGCAGGGGGGTCCTACGAGCAGTACTTC.

The chain carries TRBV19 and TRBJ1-4; no firm D call. Germline assignment: CDR1 LNHDA and CDR2 SQIVND (reference sequence). This CDR3 has 14 residues. V lost 3 bases, J lost 5 bases, and 10 bases lay in between. CDR3 region: CASSIAGVNEKLFF. Here the CDR3 DNA reads TGTGCCAGTAGTATCGCCGGGGTAAATGAAAAACTGTTTTTT.

The chain combines TRBV5-8 with TRBJ1-5, with 8 bases lining up with TRBD1. Germline V CDR1 and CDR2: SGHTS, YDEGEE. V shed 4 bases, J shed 3 bases, and the junction held 3 bases outside the gene matches. The CDR3 is 14 amino acids. In DNA, the CDR3 is TGTGCCAGCAGCCCGGGACAGGACAATCAGCCCCAGCATTTT. Its protein product is CASSPGQDNQPQHF.

The chain couples TRBV2 to TRBJ1-1; maybe TRBD1 (5 bases). The length of the CDR3 is 14 residues. V dropped 7 bases and J dropped 0 bases, with 12 bases sitting between them. Germline values: CDR1 SNHLY, CDR2 FYNNEI. The CDR3 DNA sequence: TGTGCCAGCACCCGAAGGGGAATGAACACTGAAGCTTTCTTT. Its translation: CASTRRGMNTEAFF.

V is TRBV19 and J is TRBJ1-5; 7 nucleotides match TRBD1. There are 14 residues in the CDR3. Germline trimming cut 4 bases from V and 4 bases from J; bases unmatched to any gene: 4. The germline gives CDR1 LNHDA, CDR2 SQIVND (reference sequence). The CDR3 is CASSTDRTNQPQHF. The CDR3 DNA reads as TGTGCCAGTAGTACGGACAGGACGAATCAGCCCCAGCATTTT.

The V call is TRBV6-1, the J call TRBJ2-2, with 8 bases lining up with TRBD1. The germline V gene has CDR1 MNHNS and CDR2 SASEGT. V was clipped by 4 bases and J by 0 bases; unmatched bases: 4. This CDR3 contains 16 residues. The CDR3 DNA reads as TGTGCCAGCAGTGCGTTACAGGGGGCGAACACCGGGGAGCTGTTTTTT. Its translation: CASSALQGANTGELFF.

V and J are TRBV14 and TRBJ1-6; D gene ambiguous. V lost 2 bases and J lost 4, with 6 bases in between. Germline V gene sequence: CDR1 SGHDN, CDR2 FVKESK. The CDR3 length is 14 residues. The CDR3 here is CASSQTGYNSPLHF. The CDR3 nucleotides are TGTGCCAGCAGCCAAACGGGATATAATTCACCCCTCCACTTT.

V gene TRBV28 combines with J gene TRBJ2-7; TRBD2 aligns across 8 bases. Trimming removed 6 bases from V and 6 bases from J; junction bases left unmatched: 10. CDR3 length: 14 amino acids. Germline V lookup: CDR1 MDHEN, CDR2 SYDVKM. The CDR3 region has the DNA TGTGCCAGCAGACCGGGACTAGGGACTCGCGAGCAGTACTTC. This gives the protein CASRPGLGTREQYF.

In the case of this clone: Mismatch with germline at one junction end may stem from a read error. The chain carries TRBV30 and TRBJ1-2, with D possibly being TRBD1 (6 bases). The CDR3 has 15 amino acids. CDR1 and CDR2 (germline): GTSNPN, SVGIG (reference sequence). The CDR3 DNA reads TGTGCCTGGAGTGTGGGGCAGCCAAGGGGGTATGGCAACACCTTC. Amino acids: CAWSVGQPRGYGNTF. Filled out from reference TRBV30 and TRBJ1-2, the complete variable domain reads SQTIHQWPATLVQPVGSPLSLECTVEGTSNPNLYWYRQAAGRGLQLLFYSVGIGQISSEVPQNLSASRPQDRQFILSSKKLLLSDSGFYLCAWSVGQPRGYGNTFGSGTRLTVV.

This chain connects TRBV29-1 to TRBJ2-3, with 10 bases aligning to TRBD2. J was trimmed by 4 bases and V by 2 bases; bases with no gene match: 15. Per germline, CDR1 SQVTM and CDR2 ANQGSEA. The CDR3 has 18 amino acids. In nucleotides, the CDR3 is TGCAGCGTTGAACTGCCCCGCCGTCTAGCGGGAGTTGCAGATACGCAGTATTTT. Encoded protein: CSVELPRRLAGVADTQYF.

The V call is TRBV29-1, the J call TRBJ1-1; no clear D. Germline V gives CDR1 SQVTM, CDR2 ANQGSEA. The CDR3 runs 11 residues. The V end lost 7 bases, the J end lost 5 bases, and 11 bases lay between the germline ends. The DNA of the CDR3 is TGCAGCGCCATGAACAGTACTGAAGCTTTCTTT. Its protein product is CSAMNSTEAFF. The full variable domain, in which reference TRBV29-1 and TRBJ1-1 provide the parts outside the CDR3, is SAVISQKPSRDICQRGTSLTIQCQVDSQVTMMFWYRQQPGQSLTLIATANQGSEATYESGFVIDKFPISRPNLTFSTLTVSNMSPEDSSIYLCSAMNSTEAFFGQGTRLTVV.

This rearrangement joins TRBV19 to TRBJ1-6, with D tentatively TRBD1 (6 bases). Germline V gives CDR1 LNHDA, CDR2 SQIVND (reference sequence). Trimming left V 8 bases short and J 4 bases short, with 15 bases between. The CDR3 totals 15 residues. The CDR3 nucleotides read TGTGCCAGTTTCGAACCGCAGGGGTATAATTCACCCCTCCACTTT. Amino acids: CASFEPQGYNSPLHF.

The chain couples TRBV9 to TRBJ1-1; D call uncertain. The CDR3 consists of 14 residues. Trimming pared 3 bases from V and 1 base from J, leaving 10 bases between. Germline assignment: CDR1 SGDLS and CDR2 YYNGEE. In DNA, the CDR3 is TGTGCCAGCAGCGCCCGGGCGGGGAACACTGAAGCTTTCTTT. Protein product: CASSARAGNTEAFF.